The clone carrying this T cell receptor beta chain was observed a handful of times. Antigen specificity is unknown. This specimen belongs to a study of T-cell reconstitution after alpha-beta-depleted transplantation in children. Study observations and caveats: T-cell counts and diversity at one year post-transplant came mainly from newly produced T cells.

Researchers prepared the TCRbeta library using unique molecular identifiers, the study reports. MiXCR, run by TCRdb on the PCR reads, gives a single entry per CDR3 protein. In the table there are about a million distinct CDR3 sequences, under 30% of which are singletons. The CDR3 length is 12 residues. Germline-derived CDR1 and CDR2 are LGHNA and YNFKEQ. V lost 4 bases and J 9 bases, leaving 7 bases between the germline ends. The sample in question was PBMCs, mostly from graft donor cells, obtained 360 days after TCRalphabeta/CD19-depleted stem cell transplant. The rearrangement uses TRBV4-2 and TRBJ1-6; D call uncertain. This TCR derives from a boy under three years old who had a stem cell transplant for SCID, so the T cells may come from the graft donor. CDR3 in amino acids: CASSPWGSPLHF. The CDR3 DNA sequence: TGTGCCAGCAGCCCCTGGGGTTCACCCCTCCACTTT.